The clone carrying this T cell receptor (beta chain) was counted only a few times. What it recognizes is unknown. The data were taken from a study of beta chain features in type 1 diabetes. On the study more broadly: Regarding age, gender and cell yields, patients proved similar to healthy donors. Study-wide results and caveats: The study found that naive, central memory and Treg TCRB repertoires appeared more similar in patients than in healthy donors. TCRB CDR3 length was moderately but significantly reduced in all four CD4+ subsets of Type 1 diabetes patients.

The isolated RNA, all of it, was reverse transcribed, so expressed TCRB transcripts were what got sequenced. The method was immunoSEQ multiplex PCR; TCRdb's version includes in-frame clones alone and lacks a portion of them. The sample has more than 300,000 clones, roughly 9% seen once. Sort purity for all populations was recorded as exceeding 98%. This CDR3 comprises 12 residues. Germline loops: CDR1 MRHNA, CDR2 SNTAGT. The germline V and J ends were trimmed by 3 bases and 8 bases, with 8 bases remaining between them. The source of this sequence is a man between 25 and 39 years old with type 1 diabetes. The V call is TRBV6-4, the J call TRBJ2-1; tentative D call: TRBD1 (5 bases). The sequenced sample was central memory CD4+ T cells from blood. Here the CDR3 DNA reads TGTGCCAGCAGTGAAAGGGGCGATGAGCAGTTCTTC. It specifies CASSERGDEQFF.